Below, one T cell receptor (beta chain) is given with its context. Sequencing was performed with immunoSEQ multiplex PCR; in TCRdb, only in-frame clones are kept and a portion is missing. The data show tens of thousands of clones, roughly 93% seen once. CDR1 and CDR2 (germline): SGHRS, YFSETQ. This CDR3 region has 15 residues. The V segment lost 4 bases and the J segment 5 bases; nucleotides outside the gene matches: 6. The sample originates from a study of T cell changes during pregnancy in multiple sclerosis. This TCR was sampled from a female donor in good health, enrolled as a control in a pregnancy study. The sequencing used peripheral blood, collected in the second trimester of pregnancy. V gene TRBV5-1 combines with J gene TRBJ1-1; 12 nucleotides align to TRBD1. The CDR3 reads CASSEPGQGATEAFF. CDR3 nucleotides: TGCGCCAGCAGCGAACCGGGACAGGGGGCGACTGAAGCTTTCTTT.